The next 21 T cell receptor beta chains were all read from a single sample in a study of spatial heterogeneity in lung cancer. Time point defined: sample taken at primary tumor resection. Unsorted tumor, nontumor lung tissue or cryopreserved PBMC supplied the whole RNA. TCRdb itself ran the 5' RACE reads through MiXCR, one entry per CDR3 protein. The sample has tens of thousands of distinct CDR3 sequences, roughly 9.5% seen once; the top ten hold 6.5% to 8.5%. Here the sequenced sample was PBMCs, taken at surgery. Receptors were obtained from a male donor with early-stage non-small cell lung cancer.

V is TRBV20-1 and J is TRBJ2-5, with D possibly TRBD2 on 6 matching bases. V was shortened by 8 bases and J by 4 bases, with 17 bases between the two germline ends. The CDR3 has 13 residues. CDR1 DFQATT and CDR2 SNEGSKA come from the germline V gene (reference sequence). The CDR3 DNA follows: TGCAGTCGCGTGGTGCGGGGCGGAGAGACCCAGTACTTC. Amino acid sequence: CSRVVRGGETQYF.

J is TRBJ2-2 and V is TRBV29-1; no definite D call. This CDR3 region has 12 residues. CDR1 SQVTM and CDR2 ANQGSEA come from the germline V gene. Trimming removed 7 bases at V and 6 bases at J, with 12 bases between. The CDR3 reads CSAKEFSGELFF. The CDR3 DNA sequence: TGCAGCGCCAAAGAGTTTTCCGGGGAGCTGTTTTTT.

This clonotype occurred a few times. The chain couples TRBV12-3 or TRBV12-4 to TRBJ2-5; 7 bases are a match to TRBD1. The CDR3 has 14 residues. Losses at the gene ends were 5 bases for V and 3 bases for J; bases not matched to a gene: 6. The CDR3 loop is CASSNPDREETQYF. The CDR3 nucleotides are TGTGCCAGCAGTAATCCCGACAGGGAAGAGACCCAGTACTTC.

This clonotype has more than one count but fewer than ten. The chain has TRBV6-1 and TRBJ1-2; a possible D gene is TRBD1 (5 bases). The germline CDR1 and CDR2 sequences are MNHNS and SASEGT. V was clipped by 0 bases and J by 8 bases, with 16 bases between them. The CDR3 spans 15 residues. The CDR3 DNA reads TGTGCCAGCAGTGAAGCGCTTCAGGGCGGCTCGGGCTACACCTTC. Translation gives CASSEALQGGSGYTF.

This clonotype was found many times. The chain is built from TRBV6-1 and TRBJ2-3; 8 nucleotides align to TRBD1. Per germline, CDR1 MNHNS and CDR2 SASEGT. J lost 3 bases, V lost 6 bases, and 11 bases had no gene match. CDR3 length equals 16 residues. The CDR3 is CASSPPGTGKTDTQYF. The CDR3 nucleotides read TGTGCCAGCAGCCCACCCGGGACAGGAAAAACAGATACGCAGTATTTT.

The J gene is TRBJ1-6, the V gene TRBV5-4; D perhaps matches TRBD1 (6 bases). The V end lost 5 bases, the J end lost 5 bases, and 14 bases lay between the germline ends. CDR1 is SGHNT and CDR2 is YYREEE in the germline V gene (reference sequence). The CDR3 totals 15 residues. CDR3 in DNA: TGTGCCAGCAGTCCGGGGACACAAAATAATTCACCCCTCCACTTT. Translating gives CASSPGTQNNSPLHF.

V gene TRBV5-5 combines with J gene TRBJ2-5, with D possibly TRBD1 on 5 matching bases. Per the germline V gene, CDR1 is SGHKS and CDR2 is YYEKEE (reference sequence). This CDR3 spans 14 amino acids. Trimming left V 4 bases short and J 7 bases short, with 17 bases between. The CDR3 sequence: CASSLGWGDGTQYF. Written as DNA, the CDR3 is TGTGCCAGCAGCCTAGGATGGGGCGATGGGACCCAGTACTTC.

This clonotype was counted ten times or more. This sequence joins TRBV24-1 and TRBJ2-5; no clear D gene. The CDR3 length is 14 residues. Trimming cost V 2 bases and J 4 bases, with 10 bases left between them. Per germline, CDR1 KGHDR and CDR2 SFDVKD. In DNA form, the CDR3 reads TGTGCCACCAGTGATTCTACCAGGACAGAGACCCAGTACTTC. Translated: CATSDSTRTETQYF.

The gene calls are TRBV11-2 and TRBJ2-1; 9 positions match TRBD2. Germline loops: CDR1 SGHAT, CDR2 FQNNGV. The CDR3 totals 16 residues. V was pared by 5 bases and J by 6 bases, with 11 bases of the junction left unmatched. CDR3 DNA sequence: TGTGCCAGCAGCCCAATGAGGGCTAGCGGGGCCAATGAGCAGTTCTTC. Protein product: CASSPMRASGANEQFF.

This clonotype was detected a few times. The rearrangement uses TRBV29-1 and TRBJ2-3; D is unresolved. Trimming shortened V by 4 bases and J by 0 bases, and 8 bases separated the two germline ends. The CDR3 consists of 13 residues. Germline CDR1 and CDR2: SQVTM and ANQGSEA. CDR3 in amino acids: CSVGSASTDTQYF. Written as DNA, the CDR3 is TGCAGCGTTGGATCGGCTAGCACAGATACGCAGTATTTT.

This clonotype was counted at least ten times. The V gene is TRBV2, the J gene TRBJ2-4, with D possibly matching TRBD1 (5 bases). V dropped 3 bases and J dropped 5 bases, with 11 bases sitting between them. The germline CDR1 and CDR2 sequences are SNHLY and FYNNEI. The CDR3 loop spans 14 amino acids. This CDR3 reads CASSEGRDQNIQYF. The DNA of the CDR3 is TGTGCCAGCAGTGAGGGCAGGGATCAAAACATTCAGTACTTC.

The V and J genes are TRBV7-9 and TRBJ1-5; a possible D gene is TRBD1 (6 bases). CDR3 length: 15 residues. Germline CDR1 reads SEHNR; CDR2 reads FQNEAQ (reference sequence). Trimming removed 1 base at V and 2 bases at J, with 9 bases between. CDR3 DNA sequence: TGTGCCAGCAGCTTAGGGGGGCTGGGCAATCAGCCCCAGCATTTT. Amino acids: CASSLGGLGNQPQHF.

This rearrangement joins TRBV27 to TRBJ2-2; TRBD1 matches 8 bases. Losses at the gene ends were 0 bases for V and 3 bases for J; bases not matched to a gene: 3. Per the germline V gene, CDR1 is MNHEY and CDR2 is SMNVEV (reference sequence). The CDR3 runs 16 residues. CDR3 DNA: TGTGCCAGCAGTTTATCCAGGGGGCGGGACACCGGGGAGCTGTTTTTT. Encoded protein: CASSLSRGRDTGELFF.

This clonotype was seen many times. This chain uses TRBV5-1 with TRBJ1-6; D possibly corresponds to TRBD1 (5 bases). V lost 3 bases to trimming and J lost 10 bases, with 8 bases between them. CDR1 is SGHRS and CDR2 is YFSETQ in the germline V gene. CDR3 length: 12 residues. CDR3 in DNA: TGCGCCAGCAGCTCCGGGGGGTCACCCCTCCACTTT. Translated, it gives CASSSGGSPLHF.

The chain couples TRBV12-3 or TRBV12-4 to TRBJ1-5; D call uncertain. V was shortened by 6 bases and J by 0 bases, with 9 bases between the two germline ends. CDR3 length equals 14 residues. CDR3 amino acids: CASSPLNSNQPQHF. DNA for the CDR3: TGTGCCAGCAGCCCACTGAATAGCAATCAGCCCCAGCATTTT.

This clonotype was counted only a few times. V is TRBV25-1 and J is TRBJ1-6, with no clear D. The CDR3 spans 13 residues. The V end was cut by 0 bases, the J end by 7 bases, with 4 bases between. The germline gives CDR1 MGHDK, CDR2 SYGVNS. The CDR3 sequence is CASSEYFNSPLHF. In DNA form, the CDR3 reads TGTGCCAGCAGTGAATATTTCAATTCACCCCTCCACTTT. Filled out from reference TRBV25-1 and TRBJ1-6, the complete variable domain reads EADIYQTPRYLVIGTGKKITLECSQTMGHDKMYWYQQDPGMELHLIHYSYGVNSTEKGDLSSESTVSRIRTEHFPLTLESARPSHTSQYLCASSEYFNSPLHFGNGTRLTVT.

The rearrangement uses TRBV3-1 and TRBJ1-2; D perhaps matches TRBD1 (6 bases). The V gene's germline CDR1 is LGHDT and CDR2 YNNKEL (reference sequence). Trimming took off 1 base at V and 5 bases at J, with 11 bases between the two ends. The CDR3 totals 14 residues. The CDR3 here is CASSQGQVGYGYTF. CDR3 DNA sequence: TGTGCCAGCAGCCAAGGACAGGTGGGGTATGGCTACACCTTC.

This clonotype has at least ten counts. The genes are TRBV29-1 and TRBJ2-5, with D uncertain. The CDR3 length is 13 residues. Germline CDR1 reads SQVTM; CDR2 reads ANQGSEA. Trimming cost V 4 bases and J 1 base, with 10 bases left between them. CDR3 bases: TGCAGCGTTGCGGCACATGCCCAAGAGACCCAGTACTTC. This translates into CSVAAHAQETQYF.

This clonotype was observed a few times. V is TRBV20-1 and J is TRBJ1-1; TRBD1 is a possible D gene (6 bases). The CDR3 is 13 residues long. Germline values: CDR1 DFQATT, CDR2 SNEGSKA (reference sequence). V lost 3 bases and J lost 1, with 9 bases in between. CDR3 nucleotides: TGCAGTGCTAGGAGGACAGCGAACACTGAAGCTTTCTTT. Protein product: CSARRTANTEAFF.

CDR3 nucleotide sequence: TGTGCCAGCAGCTCCCGGGGGGCCCAGAGCACAGATACGCAGTATTTT. Translating it yields CASSSRGAQSTDTQYF. This rearrangement joins TRBV7-2 to TRBJ2-3; perhaps TRBD2 as D (7 bases). Per germline, CDR1 SGHTA and CDR2 FQGNSA. Trimming cost V 4 bases and J 0 bases, with 14 bases left between them. The CDR3 is 16 residues long.

This clonotype was counted only a few times. The chain recombines TRBV19 with TRBJ1-5; TRBD1 might be the D (6 bases). CDR3 size: 15 residues. Trimming removed 5 bases at V and 1 base at J, with 12 bases between. In germline, CDR1 is LNHDA, CDR2 SQIVND (reference sequence). This chain's CDR3 is CASSLDSRSNQPQHF. The CDR3 DNA sequence: TGTGCCAGTAGTTTGGACAGCAGAAGCAATCAGCCCCAGCATTTT.